The sequence of this T cell receptor beta chain was determined in a study of CDR3 diversity in severe acne. This clonotype occurred once. Compared with germline, one end of the junction differs, possibly owing to a read error. TCRdb re-derived calls from the PCR reads in MiXCR, one entry per CDR3 protein. This table holds roughly 93,000 distinct CDR3 sequences, 45% to 55% found once. This CDR3 spans 15 amino acids. Germline loops: CDR1 PRHDT, CDR2 FYEKMQ (reference sequence). The clonotype was recovered from a male donor with severe acne vulgaris. This chain uses TRBV13 with TRBJ1-1; D gene ambiguous. Sequencing used blood. The CDR3 here is CACSPYRGSNTEAFF. CDR3 in DNA: TGTGCCTGCAGCCCGTACCGGGGTTCGAACACTGAAGCTTTCTTT.